One and the same sample provided the 14 T cell receptor beta chains below, sequenced in a study of Ad26.COV2.S vaccination and SARS-CoV-2 variants. The treatment: over 15 received Ad26.COV2.S at low or high dose, single or two shots; five or six received placebo; per-sample allocation not given. Day 63 after the first vaccine or placebo injection was the time point for sampling. Here immunoSEQ multiplex PCR was the method, and the copy in TCRdb shows in-frame clones only, minus some. Counted here are 440,000 or so clones, around 91% occurring once; the ten biggest clones make up less than 5.5%. The material was peripheral blood, obtained in a trial of Ad26.COV2.S vaccine versus placebo. The receptor set was obtained from a person between 18 and 65 years old who received the Ad26.COV2.S COVID-19 vaccine or a placebo.

The V and J genes are TRBV7-2 and TRBJ2-6; 11 bases align to TRBD2. The germline CDR1 and CDR2 sequences are SGHTA and FQGNSA. The junction had 10 bases not matched to a gene; V was cut back by 7 bases and J by 5 bases. The CDR3 spans 17 residues. The CDR3: CASNEGLAVRWANVLTF. The CDR3 DNA follows: TGTGCCAGCAACGAGGGACTAGCGGTTCGGTGGGCCAACGTCCTGACTTTC.

This clone was picked up one time. The germline gene is not matched at one end of the junction; a read error may be the cause. V and J are TRBV6-5 and TRBJ1-2, with TRBD1 identical over 10 bases. Germline CDR1 and CDR2: MNHEY and SVGAGI. There are 14 residues in the CDR3. CDR3 in amino acids: CASSLTGGIYDYTF. The CDR3, as DNA: TGTGCCAGCAGTCTGACAGGGGGCATCTATGACTACACCTTC.

The rearrangement joins TRBV5-1 to TRBJ2-3; TRBD2 matches 9 bases. The germline CDR1 and CDR2 sequences are SGHRS and YFSETQ. V shed 0 bases and J 2 bases; nucleotides not matched to a gene: 4. The CDR3 consists of 16 residues. CDR3: CASSLGLAEHTDTQYF. Written as DNA, the CDR3 is TGCGCCAGCAGCTTGGGACTAGCGGAACACACAGATACGCAGTATTTT.

The chain carries TRBV7-2 and TRBJ1-1, with no clear D. This CDR3 is built from 13 residues. Germline V CDR1 and CDR2: SGHTA, FQGNSA. Trimming took off 5 bases at V and 3 bases at J, with 10 bases between the two ends. CDR3 in amino acids: CASSAARDTEAFF. CDR3 nucleotide sequence: TGTGCCAGCAGCGCCGCAAGGGACACTGAAGCTTTCTTT.

The V call is TRBV28, the J call TRBJ1-2; TRBD1 matches 7 bases. Germline CDR1 and CDR2: MDHEN and SYDVKM. The ends lost 7 bases at V and 0 bases at J; junction bases unmatched: 5. CDR3 length: 14 residues. The CDR3 coding sequence is TGTGCCAGCACCTGGGACAGATCTAACTATGGCTACACCTTC. Protein: CASTWDRSNYGYTF.

The CDR3 protein is CASSPGTGGEQYF. As DNA, the CDR3 is TGTGCCAGCTCACCCGGGACAGGAGGCGAGCAGTACTTC. The rearrangement links TRBV18 to TRBJ2-7; 8 nucleotides match TRBD1. Trimming removed 3 bases from V and 6 bases from J; junction bases left unmatched: 4. The CDR3 totals 13 residues. In germline, CDR1 is KGHSH, CDR2 LQKENI.

V usage is TRBV6-2 or TRBV6-3 and J usage is TRBJ2-5; no definite D call. V was clipped by 4 bases and J by 4 bases, with 13 bases between them. The CDR3 has 14 residues. CDR1 is MNHEY and CDR2 is SVGEGT in the germline V gene. CDR3 DNA: TGTGCCAGCAGTTTCAGTGGGATAGGAGAGACCCAGTACTTC. Its protein product is CASSFSGIGETQYF.

The V gene is TRBV19, the J gene TRBJ2-5; TRBD2 matches at 14 bases. V lost 5 bases and J lost 3; bases outside the gene matches: 11. From germline, CDR1 is LNHDA and CDR2 SQIVND (reference sequence). This CDR3 contains 18 residues. The CDR3 loop reads CASSLGTSGSYLEETQYF. In DNA form, the CDR3 reads TGTGCCAGTAGTCTCGGGACTAGCGGGAGTTATTTGGAAGAGACCCAGTACTTC.

The count of this clone is one. The chain combines TRBV6-1 with TRBJ2-7; D remains ambiguous. Germline loops: CDR1 MNHNS, CDR2 SASEGT. The CDR3 totals 12 residues. V gave up 3 bases and J gave up 2 bases, with 5 bases separating them. Written as DNA, the CDR3 is TGTGCCAGCAGTGACCCCCCCTACGAGCAGTACTTC. Its translation is CASSDPPYEQYF.

The rearrangement joins TRBV5-6 to TRBJ1-2; 8 nucleotides align to TRBD1. CDR3 length: 17 residues. Germline CDR1 is SGHDT and CDR2 is YYEEEE. The junction had 12 bases not matched to a gene; V was cut back by 0 bases and J by 5 bases. CDR3 coding DNA: TGTGCCAGCAGCTTGGCCCGACTACAGGGGGTGCGGTATGGCTACACCTTC. Its protein is CASSLARLQGVRYGYTF.

The V call is TRBV6-2 or TRBV6-3, the J call TRBJ2-1, with D uncertain. The CDR3 length is 17 residues. The germline gives CDR1 MNHEY, CDR2 SVGEGT. The ends were cut back, 6 bases at V and 1 base at J, with 19 bases in the middle. CDR3 sequence: CASSSRAEPDSYNEQFF. As DNA, the CDR3 is TGTGCCAGCAGCTCCCGGGCCGAACCCGATTCCTACAATGAGCAGTTCTTC.

The chain is built from TRBV5-1 and TRBJ2-3; TRBD2 aligns across 8 bases. The CDR3 spans 14 residues. Germline V gene data show CDR1 as SGHRS and CDR2 as YFSETQ. V lost 0 bases and J lost 7; bases outside the gene matches: 4. CDR3 residues: CASSLELAGNTQYF. The CDR3 nucleotides are TGCGCCAGCAGCTTGGAGCTAGCGGGTAATACGCAGTATTTT.

The CDR3 spells CASSLGGPSGGQYF. For the CDR3, the DNA is TGTGCCAGCAGTTTGGGGGGGCCCTCCGGGGGGCAGTACTTC. The J gene is TRBJ2-7, the V gene TRBV28; TRBD2 might be the D (7 bases). CDR3 length equals 14 residues. V gave up 3 bases and J gave up 9 bases, with 18 bases separating them. Germline V gene data show CDR1 as MDHEN and CDR2 as SYDVKM.

V gene TRBV7-9 combines with J gene TRBJ2-7; D is undetermined. The CDR3 loop spans 15 amino acids. From germline, CDR1 is SEHNR and CDR2 FQNEAQ (reference sequence). V lost 2 bases, J lost 2 bases, and 13 bases lay in between. The CDR3 nucleotides read TGTGCCAGCAGCTTAAGCTTCCAACCCACCTACGAGCAGTACTTC. Amino acids: CASSLSFQPTYEQYF.